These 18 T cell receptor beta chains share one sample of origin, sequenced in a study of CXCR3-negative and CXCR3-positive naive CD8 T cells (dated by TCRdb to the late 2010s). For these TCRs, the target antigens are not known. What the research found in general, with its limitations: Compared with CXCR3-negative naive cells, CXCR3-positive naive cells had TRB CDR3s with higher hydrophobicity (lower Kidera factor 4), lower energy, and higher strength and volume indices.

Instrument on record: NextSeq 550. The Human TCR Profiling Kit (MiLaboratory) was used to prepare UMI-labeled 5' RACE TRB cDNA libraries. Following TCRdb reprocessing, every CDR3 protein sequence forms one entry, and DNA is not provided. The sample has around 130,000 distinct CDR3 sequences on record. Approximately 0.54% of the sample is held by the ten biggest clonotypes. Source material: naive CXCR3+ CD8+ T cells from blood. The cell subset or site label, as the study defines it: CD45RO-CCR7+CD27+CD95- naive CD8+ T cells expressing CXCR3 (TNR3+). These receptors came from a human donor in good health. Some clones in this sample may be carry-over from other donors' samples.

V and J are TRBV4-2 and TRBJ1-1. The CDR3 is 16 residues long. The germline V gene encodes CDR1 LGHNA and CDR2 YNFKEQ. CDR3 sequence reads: CASSQDLRQGGAEAFF.

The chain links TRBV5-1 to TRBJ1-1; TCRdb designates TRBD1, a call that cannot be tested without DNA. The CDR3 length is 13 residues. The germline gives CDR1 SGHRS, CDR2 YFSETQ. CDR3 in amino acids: CASSSLRGNEAFF.

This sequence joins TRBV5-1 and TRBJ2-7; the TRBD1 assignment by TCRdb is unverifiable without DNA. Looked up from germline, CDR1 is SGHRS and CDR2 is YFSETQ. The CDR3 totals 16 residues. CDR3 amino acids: CASSPLGSGVPYEQYF.

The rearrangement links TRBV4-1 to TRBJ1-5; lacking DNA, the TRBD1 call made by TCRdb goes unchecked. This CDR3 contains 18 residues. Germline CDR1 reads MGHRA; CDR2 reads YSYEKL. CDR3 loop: CASSQTGVGDPSNQPQHF.

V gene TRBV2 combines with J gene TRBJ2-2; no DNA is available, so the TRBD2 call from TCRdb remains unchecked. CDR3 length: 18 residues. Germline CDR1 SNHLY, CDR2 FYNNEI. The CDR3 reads CASSSSPWSGRSTGELFF.

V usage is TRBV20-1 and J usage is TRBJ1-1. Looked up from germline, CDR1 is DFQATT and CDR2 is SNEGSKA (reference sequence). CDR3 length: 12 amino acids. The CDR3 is CSARVSVTEAFF.

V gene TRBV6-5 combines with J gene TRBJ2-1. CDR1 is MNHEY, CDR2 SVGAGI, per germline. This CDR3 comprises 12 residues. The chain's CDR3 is CASSYGRDEQFF.

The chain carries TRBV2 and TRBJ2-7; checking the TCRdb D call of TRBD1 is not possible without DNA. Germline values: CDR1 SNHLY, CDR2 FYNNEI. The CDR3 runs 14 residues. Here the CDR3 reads CASSEGDRSYEQYF.

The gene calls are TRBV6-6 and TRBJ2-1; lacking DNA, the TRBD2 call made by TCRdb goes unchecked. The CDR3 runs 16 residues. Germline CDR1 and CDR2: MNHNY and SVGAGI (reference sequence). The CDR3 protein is CASSYSAGELGNEQFF.

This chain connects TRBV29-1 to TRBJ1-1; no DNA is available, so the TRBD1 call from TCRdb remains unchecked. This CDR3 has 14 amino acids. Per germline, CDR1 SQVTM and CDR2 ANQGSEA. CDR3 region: CSVENRGQNTEAFF.

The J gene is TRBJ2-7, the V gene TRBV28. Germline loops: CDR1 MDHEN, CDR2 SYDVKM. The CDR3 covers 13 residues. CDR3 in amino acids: CASSSAQSYEQYF.

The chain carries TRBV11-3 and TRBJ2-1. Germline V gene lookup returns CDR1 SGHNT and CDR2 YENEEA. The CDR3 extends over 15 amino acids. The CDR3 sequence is CASSLVAWGVNEQFF.

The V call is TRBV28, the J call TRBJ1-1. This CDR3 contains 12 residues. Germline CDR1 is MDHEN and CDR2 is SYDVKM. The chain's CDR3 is CASSPGLGSAFF.

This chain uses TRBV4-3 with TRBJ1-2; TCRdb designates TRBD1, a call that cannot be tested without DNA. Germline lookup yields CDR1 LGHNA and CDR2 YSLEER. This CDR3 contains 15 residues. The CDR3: CASSQAPGSTYGYTF.

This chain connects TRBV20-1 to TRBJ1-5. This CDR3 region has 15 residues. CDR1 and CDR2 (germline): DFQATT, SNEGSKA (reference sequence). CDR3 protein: CSASSSPYSNQPQHF.

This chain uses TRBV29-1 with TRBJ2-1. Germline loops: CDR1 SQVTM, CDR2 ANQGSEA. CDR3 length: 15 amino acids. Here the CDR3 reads CSVNDLQIPENEQFF.

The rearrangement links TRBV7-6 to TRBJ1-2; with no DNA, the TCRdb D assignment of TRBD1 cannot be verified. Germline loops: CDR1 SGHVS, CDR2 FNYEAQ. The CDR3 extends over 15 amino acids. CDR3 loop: CASSLQSGPNYGYTF.

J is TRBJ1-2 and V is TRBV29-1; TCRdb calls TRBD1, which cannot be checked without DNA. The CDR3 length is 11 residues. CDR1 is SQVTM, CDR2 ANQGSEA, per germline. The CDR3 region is CSVPGPYGYTF.